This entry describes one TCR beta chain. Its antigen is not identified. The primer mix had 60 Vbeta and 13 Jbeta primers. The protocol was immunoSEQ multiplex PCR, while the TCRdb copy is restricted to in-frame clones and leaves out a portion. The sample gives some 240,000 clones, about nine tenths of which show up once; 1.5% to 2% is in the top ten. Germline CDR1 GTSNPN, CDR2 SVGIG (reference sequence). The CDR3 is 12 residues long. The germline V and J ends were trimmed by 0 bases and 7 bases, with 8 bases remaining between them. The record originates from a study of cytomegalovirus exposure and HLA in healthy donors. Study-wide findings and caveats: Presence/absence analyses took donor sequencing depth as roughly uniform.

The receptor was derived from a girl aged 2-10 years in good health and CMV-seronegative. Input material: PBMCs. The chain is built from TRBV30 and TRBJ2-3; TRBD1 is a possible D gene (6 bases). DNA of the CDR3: TGTGCCTGGAGTGTAGGGACATATACGCAGTATTTT. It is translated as CAWSVGTYTQYF.